The rows below give T cell receptor beta chains drawn from one sample of a study of T cells in Graves' hyperthyroidism and ophthalmopathy. TCRdb analysed the multiplex PCR reads with MiXCR anew, one entry per CDR3 protein. The data contain about 640,000 distinct CDR3 sequences, more than 12% of them singletons. The sample was blood. The receptors stem from a woman aged 45 to 65 with Graves' ophthalmopathy. CDR3s include the opening cysteine and the closing phenylalanine or tryptophan. Fields, in order: V gene, D gene, clone size, CDR3 length, J gene, CDR3 DNA, CDR3 protein. D genes are given only for firm matches. For some rows the clone size is stated as once, few or many, or as a class when expanded; others skip it.

>TRBV27|TRBD1|many|17|TRBJ1-1
TGTGCCAGCAGTCCGATACGGTCGACAGGGTTGAACACTGAAGCTTTCTTT
CASSPIRSTGLNTEAFF
>TRBV9|TRBD1|few|15|TRBJ2-3
TGTGCCAGCAACGTAAAGGGGGCGCAGGGAGATACGCAGTATTTT
CASNVKGAQGDTQYF
>TRBV6-1|TRBD1|-|12|TRBJ2-7
TGTGCCAGCGGACCCGGGACAGGCGAGCAGTACTTC
CASGPGTGEQYF
>TRBV12-3/TRBV12-4|-|many|14|TRBJ1-5
TGTGCCAGCAGTTTAACGGGCACTAATCAGCCCCAGCATTTT
CASSLTGTNQPQHF
>TRBV19|-|few|15|TRBJ2-1
TGTGCCAGTAGTATAGGGGGGGACTCCTACAATGAGCAGTTCTTC
CASSIGGDSYNEQFF
>TRBV6-2/TRBV6-3|TRBD2|-|18|TRBJ2-1
TGTGCCAGCAGTTACTCGATAAGGGGGAGCGGGAGTGTCTATGAGCAGTTCTTC
CASSYSIRGSGSVYEQFF
>TRBV27|TRBD2|many|17|TRBJ2-2
TGTGCCAGCAGCCCCACTAGCGGGAGGGCGAACACCGGGGAGCTGTTTTTT
CASSPTSGRANTGELFF
>TRBV5-1|TRBD1|-|18|TRBJ1-4
TGCGCCAGCAGCTTGGAGGGGACAGGGGGCGATACTAATGAAAAACTGTTTTTT
CASSLEGTGGDTNEKLFF
>TRBV7-2|-|many|17|TRBJ2-7
TGTGCCAGCAGCTTAGATGTTGTGGTGGGGGGATGGAGCGAGCAGTACTTC
CASSLDVVVGGWSEQYF
>TRBV6-2/TRBV6-3|-|many|16|TRBJ2-2
TGTGCCAGCAGTCTACAAGCGGAGCGAAACACCGGGGAGCTGTTTTTT
CASSLQAERNTGELFF
>TRBV28|-|many|15|TRBJ1-2
TGTGCCAGCCAAAACAATGGACCGGCGAAGGGGGGCTACACCTTC
CASQNNGPAKGGYTF
>TRBV5-1|-|many|14|TRBJ1-1
TGCGCCAGCAGCTTTGGGGACGGCGACACTGAAGCTTTCTTT
CASSFGDGDTEAFF
>TRBV28|-|many|13|TRBJ2-1
TGTGCCAGCCACGGCCTCTCCTACAATGAGCAGTTCTTC
CASHGLSYNEQFF
>TRBV5-1|TRBD1|few|16|TRBJ2-3
TGCGCCAGCAGCTTGACGGGACAGGGGGCCACAGATACGCAGTATTTT
CASSLTGQGATDTQYF
>TRBV7-3|-|many|14|TRBJ1-1
TGTGCCAGCAGCTCCTACCACAGTGTCACTGAAGCTTTCTTT
CASSSYHSVTEAFF
>TRBV5-1|TRBD2|many|16|TRBJ2-7
TGCGCCAGCAGCTTGGTAGCGGGAGGGCCTTCCTACGAGCAGTACTTC
CASSLVAGGPSYEQYF
>TRBV6-1|-|few|12|TRBJ1-1
TGTGCCAGCAGTCCGGGGTATAGTGAAGCTTTCTTT
CASSPGYSEAFF
>TRBV11-2|-|many|15|TRBJ1-1
TGTGCCAGCAGCTTAATAGTAACAGAGAACACTGAAGCTTTCTTT
CASSLIVTENTEAFF
>TRBV10-3|TRBD2|many|21|TRBJ2-1
TGTGCCATCAGTGGTCCACTCGGGGGACTACAACAAACCGGCCCCTACAATGAGCAGTTCTTC
CAISGPLGGLQQTGPYNEQFF
>TRBV5-6|TRBD1|-|18|TRBJ1-1
TGTGCCAGCAGCTTAATCCTCGCGACAGGGCCTATGAACACTGAAGCTTTCTTT
CASSLILATGPMNTEAFF
>TRBV19|-|-|17|TRBJ2-4
TGTGCCAGTAGTATTAGAAGGCGGGATTCTGTTAAAAACATTCAGTACTTC
CASSIRRRDSVKNIQYF
>TRBV7-8|TRBD1|-|14|TRBJ1-1
TGTGCCAGCAGCTTGACAGGGGGCCCCACTGAAGCTTTCTTT
CASSLTGGPTEAFF
>TRBV20-1|-|few|14|TRBJ2-2
TGCAGTGCTAGTATTAGCGGTTTCGGCGGGGAGCTGTTTTTT
CSASISGFGGELFF
>TRBV6-2/TRBV6-3|-|few|15|TRBJ1-5
TGTGCCAGCAGTTACTCGGAAACCTACAATCAGCCCCAGCATTTT
CASSYSETYNQPQHF
>TRBV2|-|-|15|TRBJ2-2
TGTGCCACCTCACGCGCAGGGACGAACACCGGGGAGCTGTTTTTT
CATSRAGTNTGELFF
>TRBV20-1|TRBD2|many|15|TRBJ2-1
TGCAGTGCTAGGGTGAGCGGGAGTGGCTACAATGAGCAGTTCTTC
CSARVSGSGYNEQFF
>TRBV6-2/TRBV6-3|TRBD2|few|14|TRBJ2-1
TGTGCCAGTTGGGACGGGACTAGTCTGGTTGAGCAGTTCTTC
CASWDGTSLVEQFF
>TRBV6-1|-|many|13|TRBJ1-2
TGTGCCAGCAGGACCCATACCAACTATGGCTACACCTTC
CASRTHTNYGYTF
>TRBV24-1|-|-|16|TRBJ2-3
TGTGCCACCAGTGATTCAGCGGCGTCTAGCACAGATACGCAGTATTTT
CATSDSAASSTDTQYF
>TRBV12-3/TRBV12-4|-|-|15|TRBJ1-5
TGTGCCATCAGTTTAAGTCCACAGTGGAATCAGCCCCAGCATTTT
CAISLSPQWNQPQHF